This paragraph covers one T cell receptor (beta chain) sequence. Germline values: CDR1 MNHEY, CDR2 SVGAGI. The CDR3 has 15 amino acids. V shed 7 bases and J shed 1 base, with 15 bases lying between them. This sample was taken from a study of blood T cell repertoires in COVID-19. Profiled with immunoSEQ multiplex PCR; TCRdb holds only in-frame clones, not every one. This repertoire shows 110,000 to 150,000 clones, around 87% found once; its top ten account for roughly 5%. What was sequenced was peripheral blood. V gene TRBV6-5 combines with J gene TRBJ2-3; possible D gene TRBD1, 6 bases. The clonotype comes from a human donor in a cohort sampled during active COVID-19. The CDR3 reads CASIAWGRGTDTQYF. The CDR3 DNA is TGTGCCAGCATAGCCTGGGGGCGGGGCACAGATACGCAGTATTTT.